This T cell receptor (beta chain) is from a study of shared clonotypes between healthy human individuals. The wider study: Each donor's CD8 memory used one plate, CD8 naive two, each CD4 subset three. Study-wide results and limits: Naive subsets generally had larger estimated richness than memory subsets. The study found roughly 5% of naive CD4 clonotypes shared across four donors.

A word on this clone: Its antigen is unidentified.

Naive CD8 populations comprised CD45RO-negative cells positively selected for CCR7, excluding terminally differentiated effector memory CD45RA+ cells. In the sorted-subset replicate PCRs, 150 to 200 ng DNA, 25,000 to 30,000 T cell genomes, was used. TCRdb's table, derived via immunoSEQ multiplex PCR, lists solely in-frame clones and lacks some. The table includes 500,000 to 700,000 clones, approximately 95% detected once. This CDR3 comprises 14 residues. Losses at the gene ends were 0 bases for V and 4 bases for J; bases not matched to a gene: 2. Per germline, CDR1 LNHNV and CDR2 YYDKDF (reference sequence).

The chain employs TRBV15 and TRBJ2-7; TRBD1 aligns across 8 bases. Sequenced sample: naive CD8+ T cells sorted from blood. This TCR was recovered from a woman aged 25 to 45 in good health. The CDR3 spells CATSRDGQGYEQYF. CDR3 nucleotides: TGTGCCACCAGCAGAGATGGACAGGGATACGAGCAGTACTTC.